This note documents a single T cell receptor beta chain sequence. What it binds is not known. This specimen comes from a study of OX40 agonist ivuxolimab in advanced cancers. Study summary: Every 2 weeks, ivuxolimab was infused into the patients intravenously at between 0.01 and 10 mg/kg. Dose-escalation subjects each had hepatocellular carcinoma, melanoma, renal cell or head and neck cancer.

Sequenced by immunoSEQ multiplex PCR; TCRdb stores in-frame clones only, minus some. The sample yields roughly 21,000 clones, approximately 90% seen once. Study-level results: CD4+ and CD8+ T cells in blood underwent clonal expansion by week 6 at 0.1 to 3.0 mg/kg. There were, on average, more expanded clones in CD8+ T cells than in CD4+.

The germline CDR1 and CDR2 sequences are MNHEY and SMNVEV (reference sequence). V dropped 5 bases and J dropped 4 bases, with 11 bases sitting between them. This CDR3 comprises 13 residues. The receptor was derived from an adult with an advanced solid tumor such as melanoma, head and neck, liver or kidney cancer. The material was CD4+ or CD8+ T cells sorted from blood, obtained in a trial of the OX40 agonist ivuxolimab. The chain is built from TRBV27 and TRBJ1-2, with unresolved D. CDR3: CASSKNTIYGYTF. CDR3 DNA: TGTGCCAGCAGTAAAAACACAATCTATGGCTACACCTTC.